The 24 T cell receptor beta chains below were found in one sample sequenced in a study of OX40 agonist ivuxolimab in advanced cancers. Sequencing used immunoSEQ multiplex PCR; TCRdb keeps in-frame clones, though not all of them. The table has about 45,000 clones, around 80% seen once. The source material was CD4+ or CD8+ T cells sorted from blood, sampled in a trial of the OX40 agonist ivuxolimab. Receptors originate from an adult with an advanced solid tumor such as melanoma, head and neck, liver or kidney cancer.

The chain links TRBV19 to TRBJ1-3; maybe TRBD1 (5 bases). The CDR3 is 13 amino acids. Trimming cost V 6 bases and J 4 bases, with 10 bases left between them. Germline V CDR1 and CDR2: LNHDA, SQIVND (reference sequence). The CDR3 coding sequence is TGTGCCAGTAGGGGGACGGCAGGAAACACCATATATTTT. It encodes CASRGTAGNTIYF.

The chain carries TRBV7-9 and TRBJ1-1; D not certain. Trimming removed 5 bases at V and 6 bases at J, with 13 bases between. The CDR3 extends over 13 amino acids. CDR1 and CDR2 from the germline V gene are SEHNR and FQNEAQ (reference sequence). DNA for the CDR3: TGTGCCAGCAGCCCTACCGAATGGTCTGAAGCTTTCTTT. Its translation is CASSPTEWSEAFF.

This chain uses TRBV7-6 with TRBJ1-5, with a weak D call TRBD1 (6 bases). This CDR3 contains 14 residues. V lost 1 base and J 7 bases, leaving 11 bases between the germline ends. Germline-derived CDR1 and CDR2 are SGHVS and FNYEAQ. The CDR3 sequence: CASSLGGGKQPQHF. The CDR3 DNA follows: TGTGCCAGCAGCTTAGGAGGGGGAAAACAGCCCCAGCATTTT.

The rearrangement joins TRBV6-4 to TRBJ2-1, with D perhaps TRBD2 (6 bases). CDR3 size: 13 residues. In germline, CDR1 is MRHNA, CDR2 SNTAGT. V dropped 4 bases and J dropped 6 bases, with 10 bases sitting between them. CDR3 amino acids: CASSGEVGNEQFF. In DNA, the CDR3 is TGTGCCAGCAGTGGGGAGGTTGGCAATGAGCAGTTCTTC.

Only one count was recorded for this clone. V and J are TRBV27 and TRBJ2-3; D not certain. The ends were cut back, 3 bases at V and 4 bases at J, with 14 bases in the middle. The CDR3 covers 15 residues. The V gene's germline CDR1 is MNHEY and CDR2 SMNVEV (reference sequence). CDR3 sequence: CASSLTPNRADTQYF. The CDR3 DNA reads as TGTGCCAGCAGTTTGACTCCGAATCGGGCAGATACGCAGTATTTT.

The CDR3 is CATFAGTYTEAFF. CDR3 coding DNA: TGTGCCACCTTTGCCGGGACTTACACTGAAGCTTTCTTT. The V gene is TRBV10-3, the J gene TRBJ1-1; the D gene is possibly TRBD1 (5 bases). This CDR3 contains 13 residues. V shed 10 bases and J shed 3 bases, with 15 bases lying between them. Germline V gene sequence: CDR1 ENHRY, CDR2 SYGVKD.

A single count supports this clone. V usage is TRBV4-1 and J usage is TRBJ2-1; tentatively, D is TRBD2 (6 bases). Germline V CDR1 and CDR2: MGHRA, YSYEKL. This CDR3 spans 15 amino acids. Trimming removed 4 bases at V and 5 bases at J, with 15 bases between. In DNA, the CDR3 is TGCGCCAGCAGCCTAGGGGACTCGAGAAACAATGAGCAGTTCTTC. Translating gives CASSLGDSRNNEQFF.

This chain connects TRBV7-6 to TRBJ1-1; tentatively, D is TRBD1 (5 bases). V was trimmed by 1 base and J by 8 bases, leaving 11 bases between them. Per the germline V gene, CDR1 is SGHVS and CDR2 is FNYEAQ. This CDR3 has 13 residues. In nucleotides, the CDR3 is TGTGCCAGCAGCTTAGGAGACAGCTTAGAAGCTTTCTTT. Its protein is CASSLGDSLEAFF.

The chain has TRBV4-2 and TRBJ2-7; D remains unclear. The germline gives CDR1 LGHNA, CDR2 YNFKEQ. There are 14 residues in the CDR3. V lost 5 bases, J lost 5 bases, and 16 bases lay in between. For the CDR3, the DNA is TGTGCCAGCAGCACAGTTCTCATACCTAACGAGCAGTACTTC. Translated: CASSTVLIPNEQYF.

CDR3 DNA: TGTGCCAGCAGTGAATGGGAGCGATCAAGATACAATGAGCAGTTCTTC. Translated, it gives CASSEWERSRYNEQFF. The genes are TRBV2 and TRBJ2-1, with D perhaps matching TRBD2 (5 bases). The germline gives CDR1 SNHLY, CDR2 FYNNEI. Between the trimmed V and J ends, which lost 2 bases and 4 bases, there was a span of 15 bases. The CDR3 covers 16 residues.

This rearrangement joins TRBV4-1 to TRBJ1-5; D ambiguous. This CDR3 has 16 amino acids. CDR1 and CDR2 from the germline V gene are MGHRA and YSYEKL. V gave up 1 base and J gave up 0 bases, with 10 bases separating them. Here the CDR3 reads CASSQAWSNSNQPQHF. The CDR3 DNA sequence: TGCGCCAGCAGCCAAGCATGGAGTAATAGCAATCAGCCCCAGCATTTT.

This clone was observed once. This sequence joins TRBV10-3 and TRBJ1-1; perhaps TRBD1 as D (5 bases). The V gene's germline CDR1 is ENHRY and CDR2 SYGVKD. This CDR3 has 13 residues. Trimming cost V 11 bases and J 1 base, with 14 bases left between them. CDR3 loop: CALQTGANTEAFF. As DNA, the CDR3 is TGTGCCTTGCAAACCGGGGCGAACACTGAAGCTTTCTTT.

The table lists this clone with a count of one. The chain has TRBV11-2 and TRBJ1-5, with D unresolved. Trimming stripped 2 bases from V and 2 bases from J, with 10 bases between. This CDR3 has 15 residues. Germline-derived CDR1 and CDR2 are SGHAT and FQNNGV. The CDR3 loop reads CASSLNSARNQPQHF. The CDR3 DNA sequence: TGTGCCAGCAGCTTAAACAGTGCTCGCAATCAGCCCCAGCATTTT.

The sample holds a few counts of this clone. This sequence joins TRBV6-5 and TRBJ2-1, with 7 bases lining up with TRBD2. CDR3 length equals 15 residues. With 2 bases clipped from V and 5 bases from J, the junction kept 6 bases outside the gene matches. From germline, CDR1 is MNHEY and CDR2 SVGAGI. The CDR3 region is CASSYRLATDNEQFF. The DNA for the CDR3 is TGTGCCAGCAGTTACCGACTAGCTACCGACAATGAGCAGTTCTTC.

The chain joins TRBV7-2 to TRBJ1-6; D is uncertain. The CDR3 extends over 14 amino acids. Trimming shortened V by 2 bases and J by 10 bases, and 12 bases separated the two germline ends. In germline, CDR1 is SGHTA, CDR2 FQGNSA. CDR3 in amino acids: CASSLWQRVSPLHF. CDR3 nucleotide sequence: TGTGCCAGCAGCTTATGGCAAAGAGTGTCACCCCTCCACTTT.

V gene TRBV5-4 combines with J gene TRBJ2-1; 10 nucleotides match TRBD2. CDR1 and CDR2 (germline): SGHNT, YYREEE (reference sequence). J lost 8 bases, V lost 0 bases, and 5 bases had no gene match. The CDR3 has 15 residues. The CDR3 coding sequence is TGTGCCAGCAGCTTGGCTAGCGGGAGAGGGTATGAGCAGTTCTTC. Protein sequence: CASSLASGRGYEQFF.

The DNA of the CDR3 is TGTGCCAGCAGCTTAGCAAGGACAGGGGGGTCCGGGGAGCTGTTTTTT. This encodes CASSLARTGGSGELFF. This chain uses TRBV7-6 with TRBJ2-2; 10 positions agree with TRBD1. Germline values: CDR1 SGHVS, CDR2 FNYEAQ. The CDR3 sequence is 16 residues long. Trimming at V came to 0 bases and at J to 6 bases, leaving 4 bases not matched to a gene. The full variable domain, completed using reference TRBV7-6 and TRBJ2-2, is GAGVSQSPRYKVTKRGQDVALRCDPISGHVSLYWYRQALGQGPEFLTYFNYEAQQDKSGLPNDRFSAERPEGSISTLTIQRTEQRDSAMYRCASSLARTGGSGELFFGEGSRLTVL.

This chain joins TRBV5-1 and TRBJ2-3, with D maybe TRBD1 (6 bases). This CDR3 contains 18 residues. Germline V gene lookup returns CDR1 SGHRS and CDR2 YFSETQ. V was pared by 2 bases and J by 10 bases, with 29 bases between. CDR3 DNA: TGCGCCAGCAGCTTCACAGGGAACACGGCGCGGAAGGGGTTGGCGCAGTATTTT. It yields the protein CASSFTGNTARKGLAQYF.

The chain carries TRBV7-2 and TRBJ2-5; D is undetermined. V shed 5 bases and J shed 2 bases, with 9 bases lying between them. Germline V gene data show CDR1 as SGHTA and CDR2 as FQGNSA. This CDR3 has 13 residues. The CDR3 reads CASSPGRQETQYF. The CDR3 DNA sequence: TGTGCCAGCAGCCCGGGCCGACAAGAGACCCAGTACTTC.

The chain links TRBV4-2 to TRBJ1-5, with D unresolved. Germline V gives CDR1 LGHNA, CDR2 YNFKEQ. The CDR3 sequence is 14 residues long. Trimming left V 0 bases short and J 2 bases short, with 5 bases between. The CDR3 DNA reads as TGTGCCAGCAGCCAAGATGGGGGCAATCAGCCCCAGCATTTT. Its protein product is CASSQDGGNQPQHF.

This rearrangement joins TRBV5-1 to TRBJ2-3, with 11 bases lining up with TRBD2. CDR1 SGHRS and CDR2 YFSETQ come from the germline V gene. V was pared by 4 bases and J by 3 bases, with 10 bases of the junction left unmatched. The CDR3 totals 17 residues. The CDR3 nucleotides are TGCGCCAGCAGCGTGGGTAGTGCTAGCGGGGGGACAGATACGCAGTATTTT. Translation: CASSVGSASGGTDTQYF.

The rearrangement joins TRBV11-2 to TRBJ2-7; 9 nucleotides align to TRBD1. Per germline, CDR1 SGHAT and CDR2 FQNNGV. V lost 6 bases, J lost 3 bases, and 12 bases stayed unmatched. The CDR3 sequence is 16 residues long. CDR3 DNA: TGTGCCAGCAGTTTGACCGCCGGGACAGGGAACTACGAGCAGTACTTC. Its protein is CASSLTAGTGNYEQYF.

The gene calls are TRBV7-2 and TRBJ2-5, with 9 bases matching TRBD2. Germline CDR1 is SGHTA and CDR2 is FQGNSA. V trimming: 4 bases; J trimming: 5 bases; junction bases outside the gene matches: 20. CDR3 length equals 19 residues. The CDR3 sequence is CASSSIEPGGAGGQETQYF. For the CDR3, the DNA is TGTGCCAGCAGCTCGATAGAGCCCGGCGGGGCGGGGGGGCAGGAGACCCAGTACTTC.

This clone has just a few counts. This chain connects TRBV10-3 to TRBJ2-7, with a tentative D call TRBD1 (6 bases). Between the trimmed V and J ends, which lost 4 bases and 6 bases, there was a span of 7 bases. CDR3 length equals 11 residues. Looked up from germline, CDR1 is ENHRY and CDR2 is SYGVKD. The CDR3 here is CAISVGGEQYF. The DNA for the CDR3 is TGTGCCATCAGTGTAGGGGGCGAGCAGTACTTC.